This T cell receptor (beta chain) was identified in a study of cytomegalovirus exposure and HLA in healthy donors (dated by TCRdb to about 2017). For the wider study: An earlier analysis of 550 to 700 of the donors reported approximately 270 Gb of sequence data and 100 million to 130 million unique TCR beta sequences from about 200 million T cells. An early release that covered roughly 600 HLA-typed donors contained around 330 gigabases of sequencing data and some 87 million unique TCR sequences. The genetic ancestry cluster associated with self-reported Caucasian donors included 65% to 90% of the approximately 410 genotyped donors. The study aimed to test whether cataloging public T cell receptors could reveal signatures of past pathogen exposure. Using immunosequencing, the study profiled T cell repertoires from about 610 subjects and related those repertoires to cytomegalovirus serostatus. In addition to the first cohort of 650 to 800 subjects, a separate validation cohort of under 150 different subjects was used. To predict cytomegalovirus infection status, the study brought together high-throughput TCR immunosequencing, statistical association of individual TCRs with disease status, and machine learning. A later analysis re-analyzed previously published TCR beta repertoires from 666 donors and added high-resolution HLA genotyping to study TCR occurrence patterns. Rather than using new phenotypic data, the later analysis identified candidate immune exposures from TCR beta sequences and from how often those sequences occurred across donors. To decide whether each TCR beta V gene segment behaved as functional or pseudogenic, an earlier analysis of 587 of the donors relied on high-throughput TCR beta sequencing. Alongside the repertoire data, information on donor age, sex, ethnicity and CMV serostatus was compiled. A later genetic analysis took genome-wide SNP genotypes for about 60% of the roughly 670 donors and used that subset as a discovery cohort. Every repertoire in the discovery cohort had been generated on one and the same sequencing platform. Class I and class II HLA loci were covered by the typing at four-digit resolution. Typing coverage differed by locus: A, B, C, DRB1 and DQB1 were typed in about 629-640 donors, DQA1 in around 500, DPA1 in 606, and DPB1 in 450 to 480. About five DR-DQ haplotypes were treated as single units for association and clustering because of strong linkage in the cohort. Among about 370 genotyped donors of the cohort, an average of roughly 230,000 unique TCR beta nucleotide sequences was sequenced per donor, of which 15% to 20% were non-productive.

The cohort was made up of around 720 healthy bone marrow donors. Cohort members were all nominally healthy when sampled, although unrecorded immune exposures were likely present. The donor was CMV seropositive and was included in the group of almost 300 seropositive cohort members. Each donor provided a peripheral blood sample, and peripheral blood mononuclear cells were used for TCR beta sequencing. The Qiagen DNeasy Blood Extraction Kit was used to extract genomic DNA from the blood cell samples. About this clone: What antigen it recognizes has not been identified. Qualities for individual bases were not recorded, and no much larger clone is one base off.

General findings and caveats noted by the study authors: Presence/absence analyses assumed roughly uniform sequencing depth across donors, an assumption that may not hold. In a later analysis, TCR association rates were found to vary across HLA loci, with the most associated TCRs seen for DRB1 alleles and the fewest for HLA-C alleles. Compared with the 666-donor mean, donors in an Asian-associated ancestry cluster had fewer N-insertions in productive TCRs, according to a later genetic analysis. The only immune exposure information available for the cohort was CMV serostatus. The classifier was reported to diagnose cytomegalovirus status with high specificity and sensitivity in both the original and validation cohorts. Three of the identified cytomegalovirus-associated TCR beta chains were confirmed in vitro to be specific for cytomegalovirus antigens. It was suggested by the authors that the approach could potentially be generalized to other disease states and immunological phenotypes. In a later analysis, around 17,000 TCR beta sequences were associated with specific HLA alleles at a false discovery rate of 0.05. Most TCR sequences were observed very rarely across donors, whereas some public TCRs were present in many individuals. According to a later analysis, most CMV-associated TCR beta chains appeared to be HLA-restricted, and the HLA associations seemed to be driven largely by CMV exposure. Because HLA typing was missing for some donors at each locus, association tests included only the typed subset. This cohort had only TCR beta chains sequenced, and the lack of alpha or paired-chain data limited which features could be detected. A further reported finding was that TCR beta sequences accurately predicted the HLA-A and HLA-B alleles for most subjects in the first cohort. The study listed 150 to 200 TCR beta chains as associated with cytomegalovirus. A later analysis found that HLA-associated TCR beta chains were more clonally expanded and had lower generation probabilities than equally common non-associated chains. Several of the top co-occurrence clusters appeared to be linked to parvovirus B19, influenza, CMV and Epstein-Barr virus, according to a later analysis. In an earlier analysis of 587 of the donors, most TCR beta V segments were observed in productive rearrangements about 90% or about 30% of the time, broadly matching IMGT annotations. When HLA alleles, especially DR and DQ, strongly co-occurred, TCR associations were difficult to assign to individual alleles. An association between a missense DCLRE1C variant and V-gene and J-gene trimming of TCR beta chains was found in a later genetic analysis and replicated in an independent cohort. Correlated functional status among segregating V segments might be attributable to linkage disequilibrium, but an unknown experimental factor could not be ruled out. The earlier analysis of a few hundred of the donors excluded some 15 rarely observed V segments, including chromosome 9 orphons, because counts were too low. The sequencing pipeline was judged likely to have produced a cluster of highly shared sequence variants as a technical artifact.

Library preparation was by the immunoSEQ multiplex PCR assay. A mixture of 60 forward primers for TCR Vbeta segments and 13 reverse primers for TCR Jbeta segments was used in the multiplex PCR. The CDR3 region of rearranged TCR beta genes was amplified from genomic DNA with a multiplex PCR assay. The amplified TCR beta libraries were sequenced on the Illumina HiSeq System as 87-base-pair reads. The authors' pipeline ran thus. Across the roughly 670 repertoires, a later analysis counted 75 million to 90 million unique TCR beta chains, roughly 11 million of which were shared by at least two donors. A nearest-neighbor algorithm error-corrected the raw reads and collapsed the reads into unique sequences, merging closely related sequences to remove PCR and sequencing errors. Alignment of CDR3 sequences to IMGT reference sequences was used to assign V, D and J gene segments. For a sequence to be retained, at least a six-nucleotide match to both a V gene segment and a J gene segment was required. A rearrangement counted as productive if the CDR3 had no stop codons and remained in frame with V and J, and every other rearrangement counted as non-productive. CDR3 was defined by IMGT convention, running from the second conserved V-encoded cysteine to the conserved J-encoded phenylalanine. In an earlier analysis of more than 550 of the donors, sequences lacking an unambiguous match to a single V gene segment were excluded. An earlier analysis of about 590 of the donors classified V segments as functional when productive rearrangements were above 56.7% and as segregating when the standard deviation between donors was above 5%. To diagnose cytomegalovirus status from the catalog of TCR beta chain sequences, a statistical classification framework was built. A later analysis assigned V and J genes by comparing TCR nucleotide sequences with IMGT/GENE-DB human TR gene sequences. A later analysis assigned CDR3 sequences and most-parsimonious VDJ recombination scenarios with the TCRdist pipeline. In a later analysis, each TCR beta chain was defined by its CDR3 amino acid sequence together with its V-gene family, and reads without a unique V-gene family were excluded. A later analysis removed 550 to 650 highly shared, low-generation-probability nucleotide sequences to deal with suspected cross-contamination and a sequencing artifact. For each public chain, a later analysis derived a clonal expansion index from normalized ranks of inferred template counts within each repertoire. A later analysis computed generation probabilities with a VDJ recombination model fitted to out-of-frame rearrangements, and checked the results against IGoR. In a later analysis, TCR-TCR, TCR-HLA and TCR-CMV co-occurrence was scored with hypergeometric tests, and a repertoire-size bias correction was applied to TCR pairs. False discovery rates were estimated in a later analysis by permuting HLA or CMV assignments 20 times. In a later analysis, co-occurring TCRs were grouped using DBSCAN, and TCRdist sequence similarity was added for clustering within HLA-allele-positive subsets. Co-occurrence clustering excluded repertoires with fewer than 30,000 or more than 120,000 public chains, plus five with anomalous nucleotide sharing. TCRdb retrieved this table from immuneACCESS and kept in-frame rearrangements only. Not all clones are present; in checked studies, unresolved V genes account for under half, and no reason is known for the remainder. The DNA gave D and trimming, while V, J and clone size come from that table. The table for this sample lists over 70,000 clones; about 70% of them were counted only once. Approximately 7.6% of the sample goes to the ten largest clones.

The clonotype originates from a middle-aged man in good health and CMV-seropositive. What was sequenced was PBMCs.

The base sequence is TGTGCCAGCAGCCGAGCAGGGGACAGTGGCACTGAAGCTTTCTTT. It codes for CASSRAGDSGTEAFF. The chain couples TRBV7-2 to TRBJ1-1, with TRBD1 identical over 7 junction bases. Spanning cysteine to phenylalanine, the CDR3 consists of 15 amino acids. The sequence is cut down to CDR3 DNA, 45 bases in frame from base 1. Germline trimming amounts to 5 bases on V and 4 bases on J, with 10 as the count of junction bases outside the gene matches. The germline V gene supplies CDR1 SGHTA and CDR2 FQGNSA.